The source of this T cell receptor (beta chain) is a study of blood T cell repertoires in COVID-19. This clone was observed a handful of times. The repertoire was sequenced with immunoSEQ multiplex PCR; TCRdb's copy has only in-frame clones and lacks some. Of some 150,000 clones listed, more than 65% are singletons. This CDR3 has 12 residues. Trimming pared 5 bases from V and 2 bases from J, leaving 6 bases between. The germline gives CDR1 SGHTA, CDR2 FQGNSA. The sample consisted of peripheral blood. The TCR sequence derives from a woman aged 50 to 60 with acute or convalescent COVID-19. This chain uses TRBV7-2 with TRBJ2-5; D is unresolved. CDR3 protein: CASSTLQETQYF. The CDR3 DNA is TGTGCCAGCAGCACTTTACAAGAGACCCAGTACTTC.